This TCR beta chain was obtained from a study of cytomegalovirus exposure and HLA in healthy donors. 60 Vbeta and 13 Jbeta primers were used in PCR. Sequencing was performed with immunoSEQ multiplex PCR; in TCRdb, only in-frame clones are kept and a portion is missing. The repertoire holds about 170,000 clones, with about three quarters as singletons. CDR3 length: 11 amino acids. Germline assignment: CDR1 MNHNY and CDR2 SVGAGI (reference sequence). The junction had 4 bases not matched to a gene; V was cut back by 4 bases and J by 11 bases. The chain links TRBV6-6 to TRBJ1-1, with TRBD1 matching 7 bases. The sample comprised PBMCs. The clonotype was recovered from a female donor in good health and CMV-seronegative. The CDR3 sequence is CASSWRDSAFF. CDR3 DNA: TGTGCCAGCAGTTGGCGGGACAGCGCTTTCTTT.